What follows is one T cell receptor (beta chain) and its context. Its cognate antigen is unknown. TCRdb re-derived calls from the reads in MiXCR, one entry per CDR3 protein. Of 450,000 to 550,000 distinct CDR3 sequences listed, about 42% are singletons. This sample was included in a study of T cell repertoires in cytomegalovirus infection. Study background: Peptides in the study included HLA-C-restricted and HLA-B-restricted CMV epitopes. Based on public TCR beta signatures, there were indications of CMV infection and of a matching HLA type.

Study-level points and caveats: The response measured ex vivo was dominated by TCR beta clonotypes (HLA-C-restricted and CMV-specific).

The material was cultured PBMCs, obtained from culture after CMV antigen stimulation. This receptor was obtained from a human donor in good health (CMV status not recorded). Some clones in this sample may be carry-over from other donors' samples.

The CDR3 spells CASSPRGWAEETQYF. CDR3 DNA: TGTGCCAGCAGTCCACGGGGGTGGGCCGAAGAGACCCAGTACTTC. The chain couples TRBV6-2 or TRBV6-3 to TRBJ2-5, with D perhaps matching TRBD2 (6 bases). CDR3 length: 15 amino acids. V gave up 5 bases and J gave up 3 bases, with 16 bases separating them. Looked up from germline, CDR1 is MNHEY and CDR2 is SVGEGT.